A single sample gave rise to the 25 T cell receptor beta chains below, sequenced in a study of shared clonotypes between healthy human individuals. Produced via immunoSEQ multiplex PCR; TCRdb's table is partial and in-frame only. Counted here are roughly 2.5 million clones, approximately 90% occurring once; the ten biggest clones make up about 0.13%. Sample: naive CD4+ T cells sorted from blood. As to subset: CD45RA+ positively selected. The receptors were gathered from a man younger than 35 in good health.

In this sample, this clone turned up a few times. V is TRBV30 and J is TRBJ1-6, with D possibly matching TRBD1 (5 bases). V was trimmed by 3 bases and J by 9 bases, leaving 15 bases between them. This CDR3 region has 14 residues. Germline V lookup: CDR1 GTSNPN, CDR2 SVGIG (reference sequence). The CDR3 sequence is CAWRGTVLGSPLHF. For the CDR3, the DNA is TGTGCCTGGAGGGGGACGGTTTTAGGTTCACCCCTCCACTTT.

This chain uses TRBV12-5 with TRBJ2-2; D gene unclear. This CDR3 has 13 amino acids. The V and J ends lost 1 base and 9 bases respectively, with 9 bases between them. Germline lookup yields CDR1 LGHNT and CDR2 FRNRAP. In DNA form, the CDR3 reads TGTGCTAGTGGTTTGGAAAGCGTTCGGGAGCTGTTTTTT. Protein product: CASGLESVRELFF.

The V gene is TRBV10-3, the J gene TRBJ2-7; the match to TRBD1 covers 7 bases. Germline V gene lookup returns CDR1 ENHRY and CDR2 SYGVKD. This CDR3 comprises 16 residues. V trimming: 2 bases; J trimming: 0 bases; junction bases outside the gene matches: 7. The CDR3 coding sequence is TGTGCCATCAGTGAGCCTCCGGACAGGAACTCCTACGAGCAGTACTTC. Its protein is CAISEPPDRNSYEQYF.

This chain links TRBV6-5 with TRBJ1-1; D may be TRBD1 (5 bases). There are 15 residues in the CDR3. Germline V gene sequence: CDR1 MNHEY, CDR2 SVGAGI. Trimming pared 1 base from V and 5 bases from J, leaving 14 bases between. The CDR3 protein is CASSYWGTSGTEAFF. The DNA for the CDR3 is TGTGCCAGCAGTTACTGGGGGACGTCTGGGACTGAAGCTTTCTTT.

The rearrangement uses TRBV4-1 and TRBJ1-6; TRBD1 matches at 9 bases. The CDR3 consists of 17 residues. The germline V gene encodes CDR1 MGHRA and CDR2 YSYEKL. The J segment lost 9 bases and the V segment lost 4 bases, leaving 13 bases of the junction unmatched. Written as DNA, the CDR3 is TGCGCCAGCAGCCCTAACCGTAGGGACAGGGATTCTTCACCCCTCCACTTT. It yields the protein CASSPNRRDRDSSPLHF.

The table lists this clone with a few counts. The chain joins TRBV9 to TRBJ1-4; TRBD1 agrees at 9 bases. The germline V gene encodes CDR1 SGDLS and CDR2 YYNGEE. CDR3 length: 15 residues. Unmatched junction bases numbered 5, after V lost 3 bases and J lost 5 bases. The CDR3 sequence is CASSANGQGNEKLFF. In DNA form, the CDR3 reads TGTGCCAGCAGCGCAAACGGACAGGGGAATGAAAAACTGTTTTTT.

J is TRBJ2-3 and V is TRBV18; 12 nucleotides agree with TRBD2. The CDR3 extends over 16 amino acids. Per the germline V gene, CDR1 is KGHSH and CDR2 is LQKENI. The V segment lost 5 bases and the J segment 2 bases; nucleotides outside the gene matches: 5. The chain's CDR3 is CASSALAGGPTDTQYF. CDR3 coding DNA: TGTGCCAGCTCAGCCCTAGCGGGAGGGCCCACAGATACGCAGTATTTT.

This clone appeared a few times. The J gene is TRBJ1-6, the V gene TRBV5-4; no clear D. Germline loops: CDR1 SGHNT, CDR2 YYREEE (reference sequence). Trimming took off 5 bases at V and 4 bases at J, with 13 bases between the two ends. The CDR3 loop spans 15 amino acids. CDR3 sequence reads: CASSPSGQYNSPLHF. The CDR3 region has the DNA TGTGCCAGCAGTCCCAGTGGCCAGTATAATTCACCCCTCCACTTT.

V is TRBV18 and J is TRBJ1-4; D gene ambiguous. The CDR3 is made up of 12 amino acids. Trimming pared 3 bases from V and 8 bases from J, leaving 7 bases between. Germline CDR1 is KGHSH and CDR2 is LQKENI. The CDR3 loop is CASSPGSEKLFF. In nucleotides, the CDR3 is TGTGCCAGCTCACCGGGTTCAGAAAAACTGTTTTTT.

Notes on this clone: Other DNA sequences in the sample encode the same CDR3. Here the CDR3 DNA reads TGTGCCATCTCGGGGTCAGATACGCAGTATTTT. Amino acid sequence: CAISGSDTQYF. The rearrangement uses TRBV10-3 and TRBJ2-3; perhaps TRBD2 as D (5 bases). Trimming shortened V by 8 bases and J by 4 bases, and 7 bases separated the two germline ends. Germline V gene data show CDR1 as ENHRY and CDR2 as SYGVKD. The CDR3 runs 11 residues.

The chain has TRBV30 and TRBJ1-3; unclear D gene. Germline values: CDR1 GTSNPN, CDR2 SVGIG (reference sequence). The CDR3 loop spans 13 amino acids. V lost 4 bases, J lost 4 bases, and 11 bases lay in between. As DNA, the CDR3 is TGTGCCTGGACCTTGGAATCCGGAAACACCATATATTTT. Protein product: CAWTLESGNTIYF.

Comments on this clone: Other nucleotide sequences in the sample specify the same CDR3. This rearrangement joins TRBV19 to TRBJ2-1; D is undetermined. This CDR3 has 13 amino acids. V shed 3 bases and J shed 5 bases, with 8 bases lying between them. Germline V CDR1 and CDR2: LNHDA, SQIVND (reference sequence). The CDR3 spells CASSIELNNEQFF. The CDR3 DNA is TGTGCCAGTAGTATTGAGCTCAACAATGAGCAGTTCTTC.

The CDR3 nucleotides are TGTGCCAGCAGCCAGAAAACTAGCGGGGTCTACGAGCAGTACTTC. Encoded protein: CASSQKTSGVYEQYF. The chain couples TRBV14 to TRBJ2-7; 10 bases agree with TRBD2. V dropped 3 bases and J dropped 3; count of bases not matched to a gene: 5. The length of the CDR3 is 15 residues. The germline V gene has CDR1 SGHDN and CDR2 FVKESK.

This clone was seen only once. The chain recombines TRBV5-1 with TRBJ2-7; 9 bases agree with TRBD1. CDR3 size: 16 residues. Germline V gene data show CDR1 as SGHRS and CDR2 as YFSETQ. The ends lost 4 bases at V and 2 bases at J; junction bases unmatched: 10. The CDR3 nucleotides are TGCGCCAGCAGCCCCGTGGGACAGGGTAACCCCTACGAGCAGTACTTC. Its protein is CASSPVGQGNPYEQYF.

This chain joins TRBV29-1 and TRBJ2-7; D not resolved. This CDR3 comprises 13 residues. Trimming took 5 bases from V and 0 from J, leaving 11 bases between them. Germline CDR1 is SQVTM and CDR2 is ANQGSEA. In nucleotides, the CDR3 is TGCAGCGTTAGGCTTGACGGCTCCTACGAGCAGTACTTC. Translating gives CSVRLDGSYEQYF.

The chain uses TRBV10-3 and TRBJ2-3; TRBD2 matches at 7 bases. The ends lost 8 bases at V and 3 bases at J; junction bases unmatched: 8. The CDR3 is 14 amino acids. CDR1 is ENHRY and CDR2 is SYGVKD in the germline V gene. The CDR3 loop is CAIGTRGGTDTQYF. DNA for the CDR3: TGTGCCATCGGCACGCGGGGAGGGACAGATACGCAGTATTTT.

This clone was observed a few times. Other nucleotide sequences from this sample produce the same CDR3. The chain joins TRBV11-2 to TRBJ2-7; D is undetermined. V lost 5 bases and J 1 base, leaving 3 bases between the germline ends. This CDR3 is 11 amino acids long. CDR1 SGHAT and CDR2 FQNNGV come from the germline V gene. This CDR3 reads CASSPSYEQYF. The CDR3 bases are TGTGCCAGCAGCCCGTCCTACGAGCAGTACTTC.

The J gene is TRBJ2-3, the V gene TRBV7-9; 12 bases are a match to TRBD2. CDR3 length: 15 amino acids. In germline, CDR1 is SEHNR, CDR2 FQNEAQ (reference sequence). The trim removed 4 bases at V and 6 bases at J, leaving 5 bases unmatched. CDR3 nucleotide sequence: TGTGCCAGCAGCTACCTAGCGGGGGGGCTTGATACGCAGTATTTT. Protein: CASSYLAGGLDTQYF.

The V and J genes are TRBV10-2 and TRBJ1-2; D possibly corresponds to TRBD1 (5 bases). The CDR3 contains 14 residues. V lost 5 bases, J lost 2 bases, and 12 bases lay in between. Looked up from germline, CDR1 is WSHSY and CDR2 is SAAADI. The CDR3 nucleotides read TGCGCCAGCAGTTGGGACGACCAAAACTATGGCTACACCTTC. Its protein is CASSWDDQNYGYTF.

This rearrangement joins TRBV4-1 to TRBJ2-5; no reliable D call. Germline CDR1 and CDR2: MGHRA and YSYEKL. This CDR3 comprises 14 residues. Deletions cut 4 bases from V and 4 bases from J, with 13 bases between. The CDR3 protein is CASSRAVPGETQYF. The CDR3 DNA reads TGCGCCAGCAGCCGGGCGGTCCCCGGAGAGACCCAGTACTTC.

The chain combines TRBV5-1 with TRBJ2-6; D remains ambiguous. There are 17 residues in the CDR3. Germline lookup yields CDR1 SGHRS and CDR2 YFSETQ. With 0 bases removed from V and 0 bases from J, the gap between germline ends came to 10 bases. Here the CDR3 DNA reads TGCGCCAGCAGCTTGGCCGTCTGGGCCTCTGGGGCCAACGTCCTGACTTTC. Translated, it gives CASSLAVWASGANVLTF.

The CDR3 spells CATSRAQGMGETQYF. The CDR3 DNA sequence: TGTGCCACCAGCAGAGCTCAGGGGATGGGGGAGACCCAGTACTTC. The J gene is TRBJ2-5, the V gene TRBV15, with a tentative D call TRBD1 (6 bases). This CDR3 has 15 amino acids. V lost 1 base, J lost 5 bases, and 14 bases lay in between. The germline V gene encodes CDR1 LNHNV and CDR2 YYDKDF (reference sequence).

With respect to this clone: The sample holds other DNA sequences that translate to the same CDR3. The chain combines TRBV5-1 with TRBJ2-3; TRBD2 aligns across 8 bases. This CDR3 is 15 amino acids long. Germline loops: CDR1 SGHRS, CDR2 YFSETQ. J gave up 1 base and V 1 base, and 2 bases lay outside the gene matches. CDR3 bases: TGCGCCAGCAGCTTGCCGACTAGCGGCACAGATACGCAGTATTTT. It translates to CASSLPTSGTDTQYF.

The rearrangement links TRBV19 to TRBJ1-5; 9 bases map to TRBD1. Germline V CDR1 and CDR2: LNHDA, SQIVND (reference sequence). The V gene end was trimmed by 2 bases and the J gene end by 6 bases; junction bases not matched to a gene: 5. There are 15 residues in the CDR3. For the CDR3, the DNA is TGTGCCAGTAGTATAACAGGGGGCGTCACTCAGCCCCAGCATTTT. It is translated as CASSITGGVTQPQHF.

This clone has only one observation. The chain recombines TRBV25-1 with TRBJ2-3; D might be TRBD2 (6 bases). Per the germline V gene, CDR1 is MGHDK and CDR2 is SYGVNS. CDR3 length equals 14 residues. V lost 5 bases, J lost 2 bases, and 11 bases lay in between. The CDR3 here is CASSTGGNTDTQYF. The DNA of the CDR3 is TGTGCCAGCAGTACGGGCGGGAACACAGATACGCAGTATTTT.